What follows are 25 T cell receptor beta chains derived from one specimen sequenced in a study of cytomegalovirus exposure and HLA in healthy donors. A multiplex PCR was run with 60 Vbeta primers and 13 Jbeta primers. Data came from immunoSEQ multiplex PCR; TCRdb stores just in-frame clones and leaves some out. The table includes approximately 160,000 clones, roughly 82% detected once. The specimen was PBMCs. Source of these receptors: a man aged 25 to 40 in good health and CMV-seropositive.

The genes are TRBV6-5 and TRBJ1-6, with D possibly matching TRBD1 (6 bases). V was shortened by 6 bases and J by 10 bases, with 19 bases between the two germline ends. Germline lookup yields CDR1 MNHEY and CDR2 SVGAGI. This CDR3 region has 15 residues. CDR3 DNA sequence: TGTGCCAGCAGCCCAACAGGGTCTTCTCGGTCACCCCTCCACTTT. Its protein product is CASSPTGSSRSPLHF.

V gene TRBV28 combines with J gene TRBJ2-6; TRBD1 might be the D (6 bases). CDR1 is MDHEN, CDR2 SYDVKM, per germline. The CDR3 spans 15 residues. Trimming removed 10 bases from V and 4 bases from J, with 17 bases in between. CDR3 amino acids: CATNTGHVGANVLTF. The CDR3, as DNA: TGTGCCACCAATACAGGGCATGTAGGGGCCAACGTCCTGACTTTC.

V and J are TRBV6-1 and TRBJ1-1; TRBD1 matches 7 bases. The V gene's germline CDR1 is MNHNS and CDR2 SASEGT. CDR3 length: 13 amino acids. With V trimmed by 1 base and J by 7 bases, 3 bases remained unmatched. Written as DNA, the CDR3 is TGTGCCAGCAGTGAAGGCCCAGGGGGTGAAGCTTTCTTT. The encoded protein is CASSEGPGGEAFF.

To note about this clone: The junction and the germline gene differ at one end; a read error may be behind it. This chain joins TRBV7-9 and TRBJ2-7; tentatively, D is TRBD2 (6 bases). The CDR3 is 15 residues long. Germline V CDR1 and CDR2: SEHNR, FQNEAQ (reference sequence). The CDR3 region has the DNA TGTTCCAGCAGCTCCTCGGGCGGGGCAATCTACGAGCAGTACTTC. Translated: CSSSSSGGAIYEQYF.

For this clone: An end of the junction does not agree with germline; a read error may underlie this. V is TRBV7-9 and J is TRBJ2-7, with a weak D call TRBD2 (6 bases). The CDR3 loop spans 12 amino acids. Germline assignment: CDR1 SEHNR and CDR2 FQNEAQ (reference sequence). CDR3 loop: CSSSPRGYEQYF. The DNA of the CDR3 is TGTTCCAGCAGCCCCCGGGGGTACGAGCAGTACTTC.

The J gene is TRBJ2-2, the V gene TRBV19; 8 bases agree with TRBD1. The CDR3 loop spans 15 amino acids. Germline V gene lookup returns CDR1 LNHDA and CDR2 SQIVND (reference sequence). J lost 5 bases, V lost 3 bases, and 5 bases had no gene match. CDR3 residues: CASSIQGAGTGELFF. The CDR3 nucleotides are TGTGCCAGTAGTATTCAGGGGGCAGGAACCGGGGAGCTGTTTTTT. The variable domain in full, completed from reference TRBV19 and TRBJ2-2, reads DGGITQSPKYLFRKEGQNVTLSCEQNLNHDAMYWYRQDPGQGLRLIYYSQIVNDFQKGDIAEGYSVSREKKESFPLTVTSAQKNPTAFYLCASSIQGAGTGELFFGEGSRLTVL.

The chain employs TRBV5-1 and TRBJ2-7; the D is unclear. Between the trimmed V and J ends, which lost 6 bases and 2 bases, there was a span of 12 bases. Germline-derived CDR1 and CDR2 are SGHRS and YFSETQ. The CDR3 is 13 amino acids. Here the CDR3 DNA reads TGCGCCAGCAAACGGCAGGATACCTACGAGCAGTACTTC. Protein product: CASKRQDTYEQYF.

Note on this clone: The same CDR3 arises from other DNA sequences in this sample as well. The chain employs TRBV7-9 and TRBJ2-5; weak D call: TRBD2 (6 bases). The germline gives CDR1 SEHNR, CDR2 FQNEAQ (reference sequence). The germline V and J ends were trimmed by 5 bases and 0 bases, with 16 bases remaining between them. The CDR3 runs 16 residues. CDR3 DNA sequence: TGTGCCAGCAGCCTCGGACTGGCGGGGTACCAAGAGACCCAGTACTTC. Amino acids: CASSLGLAGYQETQYF.

The chain carries TRBV28 and TRBJ2-1; tentative D call: TRBD2 (5 bases). Germline CDR1 MDHEN, CDR2 SYDVKM. The CDR3 sequence is 15 residues long. V was trimmed by 3 bases and J by 2 bases, leaving 11 bases between them. The CDR3 sequence: CASSFLLDTYNEQFF. Here the CDR3 DNA reads TGTGCCAGCAGTTTTCTACTAGATACCTACAATGAGCAGTTCTTC. The full variable domain, in which reference TRBV28 and TRBJ2-1 provide the parts outside the CDR3, is DVKVTQSSRYLVKRTGEKVFLECVQDMDHENMFWYRQDPGLGLRLIYFSYDVKMKEKGDIPEGYSVSREKKERFSLILESASTNQTSMYLCASSFLLDTYNEQFFGPGTRLTVL.

This clone was observed a single time. V and J are TRBV7-8 and TRBJ2-5; 8 bases agree with TRBD2. The CDR3 has 17 amino acids. The germline CDR1 and CDR2 sequences are SGHVS and FQNEAQ. After removal of 1 base from V and 4 bases from J, the junction contained 11 bases not matched to a gene. CDR3 in amino acids: CASSLVGGLALAETQYF. CDR3 DNA sequence: TGTGCCAGCAGCTTAGTAGGCGGACTAGCTTTGGCAGAGACCCAGTACTTC.

This rearrangement joins TRBV5-6 to TRBJ1-1, with D possibly TRBD1 on 6 matching bases. The V end lost 3 bases, the J end lost 0 bases, and 12 bases lay between the germline ends. This CDR3 contains 15 residues. Germline V gene sequence: CDR1 SGHDT, CDR2 YYEEEE. The CDR3 protein is CASSWRTDLNTEAFF. The CDR3 nucleotides are TGTGCCAGCAGCTGGAGGACAGATCTGAACACTGAAGCTTTCTTT.

V and J are TRBV7-6 and TRBJ1-2; 7 bases fit TRBD1. This CDR3 has 13 amino acids. Germline loops: CDR1 SGHVS, CDR2 FNYEAQ. V gave up 5 bases and J gave up 4 bases; unmatched junction bases: 4. The CDR3 DNA is TGTGCCAGCAGCAAGACAGGGAGCTATGGCTACACCTTC. Its protein is CASSKTGSYGYTF.

This rearrangement joins TRBV9 to TRBJ2-5; 12 bases align to TRBD2. After removal of 2 bases from V and 7 bases from J, the junction contained 6 bases not matched to a gene. The CDR3 sequence is 15 residues long. Germline loops: CDR1 SGDLS, CDR2 YYNGEE. The CDR3 coding sequence is TGTGCCAGCAGCGTTACTAGCGGGGGGATAGGGACCCAGTACTTC. Protein: CASSVTSGGIGTQYF.

In its sample, this clone was seen a few times. The V call is TRBV5-1, the J call TRBJ2-3; a possible D gene is TRBD2 (6 bases). Trimming cost V 4 bases and J 1 base, with 10 bases left between them. The CDR3 has 14 amino acids. CDR1 SGHRS and CDR2 YFSETQ come from the germline V gene. The CDR3 region is CASSAGFGTDTQYF. The DNA for the CDR3 is TGCGCCAGCAGCGCGGGATTTGGCACAGATACGCAGTATTTT.

This chain uses TRBV19 with TRBJ2-2, with 7 bases identical to TRBD1. This CDR3 comprises 15 residues. V shed 6 bases and J 1 base; nucleotides not matched to a gene: 5. Per the germline V gene, CDR1 is LNHDA and CDR2 is SQIVND (reference sequence). The CDR3 sequence is CASRLGTVNTGELFF. The CDR3 nucleotides are TGTGCCAGTAGGCTCGGGACAGTGAACACCGGGGAGCTGTTTTTT.

V gene TRBV29-1 combines with J gene TRBJ2-7, with TRBD2 matching 7 bases. Looked up from germline, CDR1 is SQVTM and CDR2 is ANQGSEA. V gave up 5 bases and J gave up 3 bases; unmatched junction bases: 10. The CDR3 is 14 amino acids. The CDR3 DNA follows: TGCAGCGTTTCGTTCGGGCGGGGGAACTACGAGCAGTACTTC. It encodes CSVSFGRGNYEQYF.

The V call is TRBV27, the J call TRBJ2-2; TRBD1 matches at 7 bases. The germline V gene has CDR1 MNHEY and CDR2 SMNVEV (reference sequence). V lost 3 bases, J lost 4 bases, and 5 bases stayed unmatched. The CDR3 is 15 amino acids. CDR3 sequence (DNA): TGTGCCAGCAGTTTCCGACAGGGTGGCACCGGGGAGCTGTTTTTT. Translated, it gives CASSFRQGGTGELFF.

This chain joins TRBV27 and TRBJ2-1, with 8 nucleotides matching TRBD2. This CDR3 comprises 17 residues. Germline trimming cut 5 bases from V and 3 bases from J; bases unmatched to any gene: 12. Germline CDR1 MNHEY, CDR2 SMNVEV (reference sequence). The CDR3 coding sequence is TGTGCCAGCAGTACGGCCTGGAGCGGGGGAGACTACAATGAGCAGTTCTTC. Amino acids: CASSTAWSGGDYNEQFF.

CDR3 bases: TGTGCCAGTGGGGACAGGGATAAGGGCATTCAGTACTTC. Translation: CASGDRDKGIQYF. J is TRBJ2-4 and V is TRBV19, with 9 bases that match TRBD1. V trimming: 8 bases; J trimming: 9 bases; junction bases outside the gene matches: 8. CDR1 is LNHDA and CDR2 is SQIVND in the germline V gene (reference sequence). The CDR3 runs 13 residues.

This CDR3 reads CASRRTSAQETQYF. In nucleotides, the CDR3 is TGTGCCAGCAGAAGGACTAGCGCCCAAGAGACCCAGTACTTC. The chain recombines TRBV6-5 with TRBJ2-5, with TRBD2 matching over 9 bases. The CDR3 is 14 amino acids. Germline V gene lookup returns CDR1 MNHEY and CDR2 SVGAGI. The V gene end was trimmed by 6 bases and the J gene end by 1 base; junction bases not matched to a gene: 3.

The chain combines TRBV19 with TRBJ1-2, with 10 bases identical to TRBD1. Germline V gene data show CDR1 as LNHDA and CDR2 as SQIVND (reference sequence). The CDR3 has 12 residues. Unmatched junction bases numbered 4, after V lost 6 bases and J lost 9 bases. The CDR3 region is CASRTGGWSYTF. The CDR3 DNA follows: TGTGCCAGTAGGACAGGGGGCTGGAGCTACACCTTC.

Concerning this clone itself: Other nucleotide sequences in the sample specify the same CDR3. The rearrangement uses TRBV15 and TRBJ1-2; 7 bases map to TRBD1. CDR3 length: 13 residues. Germline V gene data show CDR1 as LNHNV and CDR2 as YYDKDF (reference sequence). J gave up 5 bases and V 5 bases, and 5 bases lay outside the gene matches. The CDR3 nucleotides are TGTGCCACCAGCGGGGGACAGAAATATGGCTACACCTTC. Translated, it gives CATSGGQKYGYTF. Supplemented by reference TRBV15 and TRBJ1-2, the full variable domain reads DAMVIQNPRYQVTQFGKPVTLSCSQTLNHNVMYWYQQKSSQAPKLLFHYYDKDFNNEADTPDNFQSRRPNTSFCFLDIRSPGLGDTAMYLCATSGGQKYGYTFGSGTRLTVV.

This clone was found a few times. The V call is TRBV13, the J call TRBJ2-7; D gene ambiguous. Germline-derived CDR1 and CDR2 are PRHDT and FYEKMQ (reference sequence). The V and J ends lost 6 bases and 2 bases respectively, with 8 bases between them. CDR3 length: 12 amino acids. The CDR3 bases are TGTGCCAGCAGTTCCCCCGCCTACGAGCAGTACTTC. Protein sequence: CASSSPAYEQYF.

This chain joins TRBV10-2 and TRBJ2-3, with 8 bases lining up with TRBD2. Germline CDR1 reads WSHSY; CDR2 reads SAAADI. The length of the CDR3 is 17 residues. V trimming: 3 bases; J trimming: 0 bases; junction bases outside the gene matches: 8. The CDR3: CASSDTSGSDSTDTQYF. CDR3 DNA sequence: TGCGCCAGCAGTGATACTAGCGGATCTGATAGCACAGATACGCAGTATTTT.

This chain links TRBV27 with TRBJ2-7; TRBD1 matches at 7 bases. The CDR3 loop spans 14 amino acids. Per the germline V gene, CDR1 is MNHEY and CDR2 is SMNVEV (reference sequence). V lost 3 bases and J lost 0; bases outside the gene matches: 2. The CDR3 loop reads CASSLDRSSYEQYF. CDR3 nucleotide sequence: TGTGCCAGCAGTTTGGACAGGAGCTCCTACGAGCAGTACTTC.